The rows below give T cell receptor beta chains drawn from one sample of a study of blood T cell repertoires in COVID-19. The repertoire was sequenced with immunoSEQ multiplex PCR; TCRdb's copy has only in-frame clones and lacks some. The sample includes roughly 110,000 clones, around 88% seen only once; the top ten take under 7%. Sequences were obtained from peripheral blood. The receptors derive from a man aged 50 or older with active or convalescent COVID-19. CDR3s include the opening cysteine and the closing phenylalanine or tryptophan. The D gene is left open where the match is weak. Some rows have no size entry. The others give once, few or many, or a class for an expanded clone.

d_gene,abundance,j_gene,v_gene,CDR3nt,CDR3aa
NA,NA,TRBJ1-2,TRBV28,TGTGCCAGCAGTTTTTCTAGCGGAGGCAACTATGGCTACACCTTC,CASSFSSGGNYGYTF
NA,NA,TRBJ1-4,TRBV6-5,TGTGCCACCTTCGCCGGTACAGCAACTAATGAAAAACTGTTTTTT,CATFAGTATNEKLFF
NA,NA,TRBJ1-5,TRBV6-2/TRBV6-3,TGTGCCAGCAGTTACTCGCCACAGGGTGGGCAGCCCCAGCATTTT,CASSYSPQGGQPQHF
TRBD2,NA,TRBJ2-3,TRBV7-2,TGTGCCAGCAGCGTAAGAGGTCTAGGAGCGGGAGCTCCAGATACGCAGTATTTT,CASSVRGLGAGAPDTQYF
NA,NA,TRBJ1-2,TRBV6-5,TGTGCCAGCAAGTCAAGGACTTCCAACTATGGCTACACCTTC,CASKSRTSNYGYTF
TRBD2,NA,TRBJ2-1,TRBV4-2,TGTGCCAGCAGCCTATCCCAACTAGCGGACTCCTACAATGAGCAGTTCTTC,CASSLSQLADSYNEQFF
NA,NA,TRBJ1-5,TRBV18,TGTGCCAGCCGCGCCAGGGGCGATCAGCCCCAGCATTTT,CASRARGDQPQHF
NA,once,TRBJ1-2,TRBV7-8,TGTGCCAGCAGCACGGGCCTAGGGGGCTATGGCTACACCTTC,CASSTGLGGYGYTF
TRBD2,NA,TRBJ2-7,TRBV7-6,TGTGCCAGCAGCTTAGCCCCTAGCGGGAGCATCCACGAGCAGTACTTC,CASSLAPSGSIHEQYF
NA,NA,TRBJ1-1,TRBV5-1,TGCGCCAGCAGGGGACTGATGAACACTGAAGCTTTCTTT,CASRGLMNTEAFF
TRBD1,few,TRBJ1-2,TRBV18,TGTGCCAGCTCACCCGAAACCCGGGACAGCTACTTC,CASSPETRDSYF
NA,few,TRBJ2-7,TRBV11-2,TGTGCCAGCAGCTTCTCCCGGGGCTCCTACGAGCAGTACTTC,CASSFSRGSYEQYF
TRBD1,NA,TRBJ2-3,TRBV10-3,TGTGCCATCAGTGAGCTCGACGGGACAGGGTATGGGATGGGCACAGATACGCAGTATTTT,CAISELDGTGYGMGTDTQYF
TRBD2,NA,TRBJ2-3,TRBV19,TGTGCCAGCAAAGGAGCGGGAGGGCAATATACGCAGTATTTT,CASKGAGGQYTQYF
TRBD2,NA,TRBJ2-3,TRBV6-4,TGTGCCAGCAGTGACGGGACTAGCGGGAGTACAGATACGCAGTATTTT,CASSDGTSGSTDTQYF
NA,NA,TRBJ1-1,TRBV19,TGTGCCAGTAGTATAGCCGCGGGGACTGAAGCTTTCTTT,CASSIAAGTEAFF
NA,NA,TRBJ2-7,TRBV19,TGTGCCAGTAGTACCTTCGGTCCAGGGGTCGGCGAGCAGTACTTC,CASSTFGPGVGEQYF
NA,NA,TRBJ1-2,TRBV19,TGTGCCAGTAGCCAAAATCCGGGACATAGGTCGGGCTACACCTTC,CASSQNPGHRSGYTF
NA,few,TRBJ1-3,TRBV21-1,TGTGCCAGCAGCAAAGCGCTCGTGGACAGGGATCCCAACTCTGGAAACACCATATATTTT,CASSKALVDRDPNSGNTIYF
TRBD2,NA,TRBJ2-3,TRBV28,TGTGCCAGCAGTCCTGGGACTAGCGGGAGACTAGGAGATACGCAGTATTTT,CASSPGTSGRLGDTQYF
NA,NA,TRBJ2-7,TRBV19,TGTGCCAGTAGTCTCTCGACAGCAGCCTACGAGCAGTACTTC,CASSLSTAAYEQYF
NA,NA,TRBJ2-7,TRBV25-1,TGTGCCAGCAGTGTGGCGGGCACCTCCTACGAGCAGTACTTC,CASSVAGTSYEQYF
TRBD1,NA,TRBJ1-4,TRBV28,TGTGCCAGCAGTTCCAACAGGGGAGGTAATGAAAAACTGTTTTTT,CASSSNRGGNEKLFF
TRBD1,NA,TRBJ2-1,TRBV10-3,TGTGCCATCAGTGAGGGACAGGGGGATGAGCAGTTCTTC,CAISEGQGDEQFF
NA,NA,TRBJ2-1,TRBV5-1,TGCGCCAGCAGCTTGGTGTTCGAGCGGTCCTACAATGAGCAGTTCTTC,CASSLVFERSYNEQFF
TRBD2,NA,TRBJ2-5,TRBV7-6,TGTGCCAGCAGCACCCCAGCAGGTTGGATAGCGGGAGACCCGGGGTCAGAGACCCAGTACTTC,CASSTPAGWIAGDPGSETQYF
NA,NA,TRBJ1-1,TRBV29-1,TGCAGCGCCAGAAGGGGGTACACTGAAGCTTTCTTT,CSARRGYTEAFF
NA,NA,TRBJ1-1,TRBV19,TGTGCCAGTAAAGGGGAACGACGAAAGGCTGAGGCTTTCTTT,CASKGERRKAEAFF
NA,NA,TRBJ1-1,TRBV6-5,TGTGCCAGCAGTTACTCGATAGGAGGGGCAGACACTGAAGCTTTCTTT,CASSYSIGGADTEAFF
TRBD1,NA,TRBJ1-5,TRBV19,TGTGCCAGTAGCACCGGGACAGGGATTAGCAATCAGCCCCAGCATTTT,CASSTGTGISNQPQHF
NA,NA,TRBJ2-7,TRBV5-1,TGCGCCAGCAGCCAAGACTTCTACGAGCAGTACTTC,CASSQDFYEQYF
NA,NA,TRBJ2-7,TRBV27,TGTGCCAGCAGTTTGGGGCAGGGGTTCAACGAGCAGTACTTC,CASSLGQGFNEQYF
NA,NA,TRBJ2-7,TRBV5-1,TGCGCCAGCAGCCCCGGGGGCTCCTACGAGCAGTACTTC,CASSPGGSYEQYF
TRBD1,NA,TRBJ1-2,TRBV19,TGTGCCACCACGGGACAGGGTTCCCTTCGGGGTGGCTACACCTTC,CATTGQGSLRGGYTF
NA,NA,TRBJ2-7,TRBV11-2,TGTGCCAGCAGCTTAGAGGGCTTGGTACAGGGCGGGCAGTACTTC,CASSLEGLVQGGQYF
NA,NA,TRBJ1-1,TRBV19,TGTGCCAGTAGTGCAACAGCTCCGAACACTGAAGCTTTCTTT,CASSATAPNTEAFF
NA,NA,TRBJ2-7,TRBV5-6,TGTGCCAGCAGCTTGGTTGTGGGAGTAAGGTCCCACGAGCAGTACTTC,CASSLVVGVRSHEQYF
TRBD1,NA,TRBJ1-4,TRBV6-1,TGTGCCAGCAGTGTGGGAGGACAGGGAAGATTAGGAAAACTGTTTTTT,CASSVGGQGRLGKLFF
NA,NA,TRBJ2-3,TRBV11-2,TGTGCCAGCAGCCCAACAGGGTTTAGCACAGATACGCAGTATTTT,CASSPTGFSTDTQYF
NA,NA,TRBJ2-1,TRBV18,TGTGCCAGCTCACCCGAAGGTCAGGCTGAGCAGTTCTTC,CASSPEGQAEQFF
NA,NA,TRBJ2-3,TRBV14,TGTGCCAGCAGCCAAGATGGGAGGTATACGCAGTATTTT,CASSQDGRYTQYF
TRBD2,NA,TRBJ2-1,TRBV6-5,TGTGCCAGCTTTGTGCCGGGACTAGCGGTTGAGCAGTTCTTC,CASFVPGLAVEQFF
TRBD2,NA,TRBJ2-1,TRBV19,TGTGCCAGTAGTAGGGCGGGAGAGGCTGAGCAGTTCTTC,CASSRAGEAEQFF
NA,NA,TRBJ1-1,TRBV5-6,TGTGCCAGCAGCCGTAACACTGAAGCTTTCTTT,CASSRNTEAFF
NA,NA,TRBJ2-7,TRBV27,TGTGCCAGCAGTACAACGGGACTCCCCTACGAGCAGTACTTC,CASSTTGLPYEQYF
TRBD1,NA,TRBJ2-5,TRBV6-2/TRBV6-3,TGTGCCAGCAGTTTTGGACAGGGACCGGGGGAGACCCAGTACTTC,CASSFGQGPGETQYF
NA,NA,TRBJ2-3,TRBV5-1,TGCGCCAGCAGCTTAGCGGACCGAGCAAGCACAGATACGCAGTATTTT,CASSLADRASTDTQYF
TRBD1,once,TRBJ1-3,TRBV6-5,TGTGCCAGCAGTCCCGCCGACAGGGTTAGAAACACCATATATTTT,CASSPADRVRNTIYF
TRBD1,NA,TRBJ1-2,TRBV18,TGTGCCAGCTCACCATCGGGACAGGGAAGGGGAGACTATGGCTACACCTTC,CASSPSGQGRGDYGYTF